This TCR beta chain was found in a study of blood T cell repertoires in COVID-19. In the study overall: The United States, Italy and Spain provided the acute and convalescent COVID-19 samples. From T cells, B-cell-depleted T cells, or PBMCs came the material, which was cDNA or gDNA.

Under the authors' procedure: Estimated nucleated cell counts came from reference gene primer amplification. TCRdb's copy holds only in-frame clones and misses some; the assay was immunoSEQ multiplex PCR. The D gene and trimming were derived from the DNA, and the V and J assignments and clone size from that table. Among roughly 380,000 clones listed, about 89% were seen once. Seattle cases were enrolled at active infection and followed longitudinally. Sequenced material: peripheral blood. This TCR derives from a woman in her thirties or forties with COVID-19, enrolled during active disease.

This CDR3 is CASRTGAGNTEAFF. The CDR3 DNA follows: TGTGCCAGCAGAACAGGGGCGGGGAACACTGAAGCTTTCTTT. The chain recombines TRBV28 with TRBJ1-1; TRBD1 aligns across 7 bases. Per the germline V gene, CDR1 is MDHEN and CDR2 is SYDVKM. V shed 6 bases, J shed 1 base, and the junction held 5 bases outside the gene matches. The CDR3 spans 14 residues.